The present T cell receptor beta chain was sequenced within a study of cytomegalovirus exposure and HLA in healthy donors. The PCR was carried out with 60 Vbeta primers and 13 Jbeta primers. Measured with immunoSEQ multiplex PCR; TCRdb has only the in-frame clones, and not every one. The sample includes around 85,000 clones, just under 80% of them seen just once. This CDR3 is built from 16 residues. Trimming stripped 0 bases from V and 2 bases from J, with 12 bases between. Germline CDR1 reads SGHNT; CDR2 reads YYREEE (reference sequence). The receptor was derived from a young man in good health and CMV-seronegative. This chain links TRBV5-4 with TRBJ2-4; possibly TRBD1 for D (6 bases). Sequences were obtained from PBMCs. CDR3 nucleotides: TGTGCCAGCAGCTTGGGGGCGGACAGAACCAAAAACATTCAGTACTTC. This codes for CASSLGADRTKNIQYF. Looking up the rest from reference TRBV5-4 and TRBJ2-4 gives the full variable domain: ETGVTQSPTHLIKTRGQQVTLRCSSQSGHNTVSWYQQALGQGPQFIFQYYREEENGRGNFPPRFSGLQFPNYSSELNVNALELDDSALYLCASSLGADRTKNIQYFGAGTRLSVL.